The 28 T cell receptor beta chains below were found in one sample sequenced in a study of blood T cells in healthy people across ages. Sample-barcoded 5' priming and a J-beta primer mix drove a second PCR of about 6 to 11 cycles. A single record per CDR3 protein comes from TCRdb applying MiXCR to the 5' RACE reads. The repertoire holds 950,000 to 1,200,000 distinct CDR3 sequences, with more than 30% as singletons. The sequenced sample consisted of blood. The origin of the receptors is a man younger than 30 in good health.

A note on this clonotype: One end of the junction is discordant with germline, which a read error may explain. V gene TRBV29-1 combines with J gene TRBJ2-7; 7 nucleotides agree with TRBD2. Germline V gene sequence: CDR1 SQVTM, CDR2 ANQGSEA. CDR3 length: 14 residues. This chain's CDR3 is CGVAKGGSSYEQYF. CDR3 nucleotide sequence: TGCGGCGTTGCTAAGGGAGGGAGCTCCTACGAGCAGTACTTC.

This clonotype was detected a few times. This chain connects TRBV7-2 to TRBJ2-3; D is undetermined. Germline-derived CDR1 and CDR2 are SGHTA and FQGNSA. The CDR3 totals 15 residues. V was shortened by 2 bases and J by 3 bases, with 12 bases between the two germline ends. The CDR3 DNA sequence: TGTGCCAGCAGCTTAACGTCCCGGTTGACAGATACGCAGTATTTT. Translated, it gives CASSLTSRLTDTQYF. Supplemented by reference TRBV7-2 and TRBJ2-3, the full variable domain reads GAGVSQSPSNKVTEKGKDVELRCDPISGHTALYWYRQSLGQGLEFLIYFQGNSAPDKSGLPSDRFSAERTGGSVSTLTIQRTQQEDSAVYLCASSLTSRLTDTQYFGPGTRLTVL.

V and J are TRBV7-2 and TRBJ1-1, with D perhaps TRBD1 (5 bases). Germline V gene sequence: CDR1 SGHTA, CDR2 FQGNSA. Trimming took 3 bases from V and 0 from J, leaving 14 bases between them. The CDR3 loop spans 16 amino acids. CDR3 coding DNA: TGTGCCAGCAGCTTGGGGCAGGGCCCTCTGAACACTGAAGCTTTCTTT. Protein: CASSLGQGPLNTEAFF.

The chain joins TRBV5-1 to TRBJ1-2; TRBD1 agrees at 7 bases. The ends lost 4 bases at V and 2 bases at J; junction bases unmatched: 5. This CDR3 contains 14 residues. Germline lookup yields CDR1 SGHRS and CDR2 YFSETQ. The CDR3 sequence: CASSLMGQNYGYTF. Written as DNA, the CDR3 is TGCGCCAGCAGCCTGATGGGACAGAACTATGGCTACACCTTC.

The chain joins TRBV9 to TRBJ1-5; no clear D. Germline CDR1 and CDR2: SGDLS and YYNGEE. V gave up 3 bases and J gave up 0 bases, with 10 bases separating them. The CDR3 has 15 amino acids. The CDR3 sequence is CASSADGYSNQPQHF. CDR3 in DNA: TGTGCCAGCAGCGCAGACGGGTATAGCAATCAGCCCCAGCATTTT.

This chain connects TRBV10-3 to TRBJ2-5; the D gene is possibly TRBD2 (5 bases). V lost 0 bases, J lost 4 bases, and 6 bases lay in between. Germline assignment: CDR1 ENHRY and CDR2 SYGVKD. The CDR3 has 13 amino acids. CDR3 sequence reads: CAISESGAETQYF. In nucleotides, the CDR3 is TGTGCCATCAGTGAGTCGGGAGCAGAGACCCAGTACTTC.

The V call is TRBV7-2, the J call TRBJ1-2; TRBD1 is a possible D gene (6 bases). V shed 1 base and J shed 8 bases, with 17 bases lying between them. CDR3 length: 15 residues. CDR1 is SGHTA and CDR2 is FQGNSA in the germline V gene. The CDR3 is CASSLGLSWGQGYTF. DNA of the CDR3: TGTGCCAGCAGCTTAGGGCTCTCTTGGGGGCAAGGCTACACCTTC.

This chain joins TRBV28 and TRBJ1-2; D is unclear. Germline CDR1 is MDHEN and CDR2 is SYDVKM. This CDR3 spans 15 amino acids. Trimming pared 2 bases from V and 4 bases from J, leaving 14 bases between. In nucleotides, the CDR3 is TGTGCCAGCAGTTTAGGAGGTCCCGCAGGCTATGGCTACACCTTC. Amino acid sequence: CASSLGGPAGYGYTF.

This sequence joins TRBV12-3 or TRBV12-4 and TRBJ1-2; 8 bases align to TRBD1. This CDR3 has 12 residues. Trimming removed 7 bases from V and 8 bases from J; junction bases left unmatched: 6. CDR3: CASIGTGGGYTF. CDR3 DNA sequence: TGTGCCAGCATAGGGACAGGAGGAGGCTACACCTTC.

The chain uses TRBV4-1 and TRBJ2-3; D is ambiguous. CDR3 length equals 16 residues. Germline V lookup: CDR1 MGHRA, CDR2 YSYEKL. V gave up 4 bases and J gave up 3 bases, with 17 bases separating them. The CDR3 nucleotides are TGCGCCAGCAGCCCAGGCGCAGGCCCCTTGACAGATACGCAGTATTTT. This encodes CASSPGAGPLTDTQYF.

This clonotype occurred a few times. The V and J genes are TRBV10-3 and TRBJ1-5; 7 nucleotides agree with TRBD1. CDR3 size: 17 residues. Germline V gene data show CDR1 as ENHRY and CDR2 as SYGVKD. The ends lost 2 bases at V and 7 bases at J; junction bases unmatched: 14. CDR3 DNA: TGTGCCATCAGTGAGGCCGACACGTGGGACAGCGTACAGCCCCAGCATTTT. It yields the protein CAISEADTWDSVQPQHF.

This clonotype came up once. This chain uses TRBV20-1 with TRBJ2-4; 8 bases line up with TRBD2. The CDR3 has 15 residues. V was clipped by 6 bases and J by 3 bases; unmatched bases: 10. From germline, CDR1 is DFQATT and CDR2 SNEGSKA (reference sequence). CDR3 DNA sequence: TGCAGTGCCAGACGGGGGGGAGTAGGCAAAAACATTCAGTACTTC. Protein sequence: CSARRGGVGKNIQYF.

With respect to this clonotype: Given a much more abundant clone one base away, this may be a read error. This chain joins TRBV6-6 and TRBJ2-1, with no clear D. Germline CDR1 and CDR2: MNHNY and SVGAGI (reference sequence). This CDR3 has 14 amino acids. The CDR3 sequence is CACSPRTDYNEQFF. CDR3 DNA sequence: TGTGCCTGCAGTCCTAGGACGGACTACAATGAGCAGTTCTTC.

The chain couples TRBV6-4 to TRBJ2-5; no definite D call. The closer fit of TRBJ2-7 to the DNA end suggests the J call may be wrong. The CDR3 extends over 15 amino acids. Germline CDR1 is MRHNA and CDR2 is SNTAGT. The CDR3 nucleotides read TGTGCCAGCAGTGACCATGGTGCCTACGGGTACGAGCAGTACTTC. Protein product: CASSDHGAYGYEQYF.

The CDR3: CASSQRFAPGSFYNEQFF. The CDR3 DNA reads TGTGCCAGCAGCCAACGCTTTGCTCCGGGTTCTTTTTACAATGAGCAGTTCTTC. The gene calls are TRBV14 and TRBJ2-1; D gene ambiguous. V shed 2 bases and J shed 4 bases, with 21 bases lying between them. Germline V lookup: CDR1 SGHDN, CDR2 FVKESK. CDR3 length equals 18 residues.

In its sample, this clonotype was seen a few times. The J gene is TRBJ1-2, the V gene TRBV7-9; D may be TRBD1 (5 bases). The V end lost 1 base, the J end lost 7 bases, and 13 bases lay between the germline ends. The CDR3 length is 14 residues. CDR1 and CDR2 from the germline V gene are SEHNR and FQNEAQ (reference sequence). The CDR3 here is CASSLVGQGGGYTF. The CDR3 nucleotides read TGTGCCAGCAGCTTAGTTGGGCAGGGCGGTGGCTACACCTTC.

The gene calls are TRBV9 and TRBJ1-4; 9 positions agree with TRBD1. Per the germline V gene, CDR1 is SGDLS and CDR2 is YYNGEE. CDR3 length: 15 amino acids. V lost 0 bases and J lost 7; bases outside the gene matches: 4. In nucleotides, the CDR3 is TGTGCCAGCAGCGTAGTAACAGGGGGCTCTGAAAAACTGTTTTTT. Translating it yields CASSVVTGGSEKLFF.

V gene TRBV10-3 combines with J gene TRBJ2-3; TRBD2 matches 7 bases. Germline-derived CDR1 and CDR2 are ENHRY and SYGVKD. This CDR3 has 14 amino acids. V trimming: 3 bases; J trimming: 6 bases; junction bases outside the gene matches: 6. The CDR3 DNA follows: TGTGCCATCAGTGAACAGACCGGGAGGGATACGCAGTATTTT. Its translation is CAISEQTGRDTQYF.

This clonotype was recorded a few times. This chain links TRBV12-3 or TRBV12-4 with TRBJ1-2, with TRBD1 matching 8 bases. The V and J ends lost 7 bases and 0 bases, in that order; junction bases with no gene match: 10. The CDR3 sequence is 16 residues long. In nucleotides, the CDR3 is TGTGCCAGCATAATTACAGGGGGGGAAGCTAACTATGGCTACACCTTC. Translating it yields CASIITGGEANYGYTF.

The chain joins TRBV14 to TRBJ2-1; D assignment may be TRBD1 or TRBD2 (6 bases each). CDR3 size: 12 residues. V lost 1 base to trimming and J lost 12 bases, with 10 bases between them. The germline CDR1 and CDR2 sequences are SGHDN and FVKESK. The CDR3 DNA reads TGTGCCAGCAGCCAAGGCCGGGGGCCGCAGTTCTTC. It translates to CASSQGRGPQFF.

As DNA, the CDR3 is TGTGCCAGCAGCTTGACCCTGACTTCTGAAGCTTTCTTT. It specifies CASSLTLTSEAFF. The chain combines TRBV5-5 with TRBJ1-1; D is undetermined. Germline assignment: CDR1 SGHKS and CDR2 YYEKEE (reference sequence). The CDR3 covers 13 residues. The V and J ends lost 1 base and 6 bases respectively, with 10 bases between them.

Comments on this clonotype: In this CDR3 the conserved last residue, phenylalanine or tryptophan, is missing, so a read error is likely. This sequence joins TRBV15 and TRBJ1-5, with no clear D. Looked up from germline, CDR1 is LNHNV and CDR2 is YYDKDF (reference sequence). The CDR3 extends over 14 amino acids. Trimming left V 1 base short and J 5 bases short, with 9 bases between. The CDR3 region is CATSRAGPDQPQHV. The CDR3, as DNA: TGTGCCACCAGCAGAGCCGGGCCGGATCAGCCCCAGCATGTT.

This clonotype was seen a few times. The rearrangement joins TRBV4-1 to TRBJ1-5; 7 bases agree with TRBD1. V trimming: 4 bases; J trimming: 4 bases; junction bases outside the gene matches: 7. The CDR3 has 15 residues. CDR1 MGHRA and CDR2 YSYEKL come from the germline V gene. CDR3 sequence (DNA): TGCGCCAGCAGCCCGTGGCCAGGGGGGAATCAGCCCCAGCATTTT. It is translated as CASSPWPGGNQPQHF.

The CDR3 reads CASEATYNEQYF. The CDR3, as DNA: TGTGCCAGCGAAGCCACCTACAATGAGCAGTACTTC. The chain carries TRBV9 and TRBJ2-1; D unclear. TRBJ2-7 matches the DNA end more closely, so the J call is doubtful. Germline CDR1 SGDLS, CDR2 YYNGEE. The CDR3 loop spans 12 amino acids.

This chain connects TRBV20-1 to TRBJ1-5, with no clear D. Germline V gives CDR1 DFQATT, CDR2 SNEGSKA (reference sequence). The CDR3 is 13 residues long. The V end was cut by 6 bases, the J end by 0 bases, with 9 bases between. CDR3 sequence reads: CSAQEYSNQPQHF. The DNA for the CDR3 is TGCAGTGCCCAGGAGTATAGCAATCAGCCCCAGCATTTT.

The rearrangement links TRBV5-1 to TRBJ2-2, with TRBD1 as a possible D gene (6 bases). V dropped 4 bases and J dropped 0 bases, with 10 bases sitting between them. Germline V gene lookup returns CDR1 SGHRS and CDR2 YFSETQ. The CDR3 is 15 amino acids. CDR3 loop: CASSITGSNTGELFF. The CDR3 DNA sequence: TGCGCCAGCAGCATTACAGGGTCGAACACCGGGGAGCTGTTTTTT.

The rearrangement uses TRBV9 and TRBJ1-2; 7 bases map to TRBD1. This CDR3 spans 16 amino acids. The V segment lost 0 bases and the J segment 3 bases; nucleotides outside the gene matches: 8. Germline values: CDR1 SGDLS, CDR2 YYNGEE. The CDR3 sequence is CASSVGPPGQHYGYTF. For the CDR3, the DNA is TGTGCCAGCAGCGTAGGTCCCCCGGGACAGCACTATGGCTACACCTTC.

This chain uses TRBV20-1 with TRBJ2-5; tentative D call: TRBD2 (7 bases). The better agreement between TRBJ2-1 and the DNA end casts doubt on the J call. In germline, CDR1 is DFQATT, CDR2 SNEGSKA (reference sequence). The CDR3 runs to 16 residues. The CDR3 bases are TGCAGTGCTACCATTTGGGGGGGGCCACAACAAGAGACCCAGTTCTTC. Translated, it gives CSATIWGGPQQETQFF.